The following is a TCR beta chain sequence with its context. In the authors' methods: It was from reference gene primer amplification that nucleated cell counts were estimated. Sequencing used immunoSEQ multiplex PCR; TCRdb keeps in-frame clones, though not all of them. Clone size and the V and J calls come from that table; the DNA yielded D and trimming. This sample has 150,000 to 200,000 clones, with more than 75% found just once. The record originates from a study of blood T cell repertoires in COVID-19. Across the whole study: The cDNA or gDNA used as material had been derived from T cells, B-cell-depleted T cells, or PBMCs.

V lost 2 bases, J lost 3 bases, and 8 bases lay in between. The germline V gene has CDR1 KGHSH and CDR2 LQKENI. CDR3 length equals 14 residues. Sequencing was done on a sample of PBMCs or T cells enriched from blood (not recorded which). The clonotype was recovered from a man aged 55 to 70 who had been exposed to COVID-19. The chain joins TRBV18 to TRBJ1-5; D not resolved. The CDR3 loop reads CASSPSADNQPQHF. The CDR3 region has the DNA TGTGCCAGCTCACCATCGGCGGACAATCAGCCCCAGCATTTT.